This T cell receptor (beta chain) originates from a study of CXCR3-negative and CXCR3-positive naive CD8 T cells. Study-level points and caveats: With CXCR3 expression partially decreased after cryopreservation, most assays relied on fresh PBMCs. In CXCR3-positive naive cells, the TRB CDR3s were more hydrophobic than in CXCR3-negative naive cells.

In terms of frequency, this clonotype is medium-sized. Its antigen is currently unknown. Carrying UMI labels, the TRB cDNA libraries were prepared through 5' RACE. TCRdb reanalyzed the 5' RACE reads and collapses them to one entry per CDR3 protein, without DNA. This sample contains approximately 6,900 distinct CDR3 sequences. CDR1 MDHEN and CDR2 SYDVKM come from the germline V gene. CDR3 length: 15 residues. The V and J genes are TRBV28 and TRBJ2-7; TCRdb outputs TRBD2, but without DNA this stays unchecked. This sequence originates from a human donor in good health. Some clones in this sample may be carry-over from other donors' samples. The sequenced sample consisted of naive CXCR3+ CD8+ T cells from blood. Subset noted: CD45RO-CCR7+CD27+CD95- naive CD8+ T cells expressing CXCR3 (TNR3+). The CDR3 protein is CASIPVAGAVDEQYF.